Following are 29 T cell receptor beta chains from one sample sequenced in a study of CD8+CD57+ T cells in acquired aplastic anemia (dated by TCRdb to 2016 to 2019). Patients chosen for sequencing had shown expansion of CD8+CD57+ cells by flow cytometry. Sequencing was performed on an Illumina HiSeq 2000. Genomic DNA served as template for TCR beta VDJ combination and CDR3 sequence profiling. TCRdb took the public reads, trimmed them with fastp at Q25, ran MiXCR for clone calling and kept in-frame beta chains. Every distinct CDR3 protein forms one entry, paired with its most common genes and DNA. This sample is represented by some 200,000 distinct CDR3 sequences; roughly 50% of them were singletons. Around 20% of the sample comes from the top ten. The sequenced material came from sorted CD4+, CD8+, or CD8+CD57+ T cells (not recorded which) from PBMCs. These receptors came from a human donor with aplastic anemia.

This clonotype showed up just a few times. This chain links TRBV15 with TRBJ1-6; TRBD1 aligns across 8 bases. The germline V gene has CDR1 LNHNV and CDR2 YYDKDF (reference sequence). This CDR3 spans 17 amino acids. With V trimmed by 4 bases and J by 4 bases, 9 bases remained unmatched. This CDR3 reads CATSTKDRGRYNSPLHF. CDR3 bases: TGTGCCACCAGCACAAAAGACAGGGGACGTTATAATTCACCCCTCCACTTT. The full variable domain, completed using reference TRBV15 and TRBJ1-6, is DAMVIQNPRYQVTQFGKPVTLSCSQTLNHNVMYWYQQKSSQAPKLLFHYYDKDFNNEADTPDNFQSRRPNTSFCFLDIRSPGLGDTAMYLCATSTKDRGRYNSPLHFGNGTRLTVT.

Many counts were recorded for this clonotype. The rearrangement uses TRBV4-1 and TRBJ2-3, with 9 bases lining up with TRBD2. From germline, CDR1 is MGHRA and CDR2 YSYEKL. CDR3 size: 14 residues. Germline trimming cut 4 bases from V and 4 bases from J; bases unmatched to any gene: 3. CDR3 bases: TGCGCCAGCAGCCCCGGGACTAGCCCAGATACGCAGTATTTT. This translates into CASSPGTSPDTQYF.

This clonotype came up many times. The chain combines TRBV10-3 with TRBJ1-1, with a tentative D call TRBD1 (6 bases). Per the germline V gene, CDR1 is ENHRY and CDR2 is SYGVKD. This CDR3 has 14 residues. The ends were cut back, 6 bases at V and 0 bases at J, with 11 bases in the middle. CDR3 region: CAISGTSMNTEAFF. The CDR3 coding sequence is TGTGCCATCAGCGGGACATCTATGAACACTGAAGCTTTCTTT.

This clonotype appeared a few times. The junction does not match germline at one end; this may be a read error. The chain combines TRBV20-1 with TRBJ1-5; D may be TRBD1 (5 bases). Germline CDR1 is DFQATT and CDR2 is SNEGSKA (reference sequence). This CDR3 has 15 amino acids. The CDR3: CSAREGLAGNEPQHF. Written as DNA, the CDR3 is TGCAGTGCTAGAGAGGGACTAGCGGGCAATGAGCCCCAGCATTTT.

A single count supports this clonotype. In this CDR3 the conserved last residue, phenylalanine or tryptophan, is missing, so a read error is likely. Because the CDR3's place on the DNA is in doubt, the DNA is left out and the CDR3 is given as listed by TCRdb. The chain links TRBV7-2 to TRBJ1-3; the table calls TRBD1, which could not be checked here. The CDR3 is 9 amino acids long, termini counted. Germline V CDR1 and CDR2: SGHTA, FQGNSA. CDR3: CASSRNRGT.

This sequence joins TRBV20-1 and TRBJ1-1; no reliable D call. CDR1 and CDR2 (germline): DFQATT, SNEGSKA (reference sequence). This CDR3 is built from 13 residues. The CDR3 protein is CRGQWDVNTEAFF. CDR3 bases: TGCAGGGGCCAGTGGGATGTAAACACTGAAGCTTTCTTT.

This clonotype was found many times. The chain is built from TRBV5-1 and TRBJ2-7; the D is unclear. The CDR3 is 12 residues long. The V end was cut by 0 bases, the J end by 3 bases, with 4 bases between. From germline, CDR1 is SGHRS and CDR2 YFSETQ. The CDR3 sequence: CASSLGGYEQYF. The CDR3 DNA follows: TGCGCCAGCAGCTTGGGGGGCTACGAGCAGTACTTC. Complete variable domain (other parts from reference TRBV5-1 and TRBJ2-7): KAGVTQTPRYLIKTRGQQVTLSCSPISGHRSVSWYQQTPGQGLQFLFEYFSETQRNKGNFPGRFSGRQFSNSRSEMNVSTLELGDSALYLCASSLGGYEQYFGPGTRLTVT.

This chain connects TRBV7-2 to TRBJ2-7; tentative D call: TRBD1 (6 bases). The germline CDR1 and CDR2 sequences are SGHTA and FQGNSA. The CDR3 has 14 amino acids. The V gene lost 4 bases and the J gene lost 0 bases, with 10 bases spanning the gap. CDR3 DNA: TGTGCCAGCAGCTACGACAGGAGCTCCTACGAGCAGTACTTC. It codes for CASSYDRSSYEQYF.

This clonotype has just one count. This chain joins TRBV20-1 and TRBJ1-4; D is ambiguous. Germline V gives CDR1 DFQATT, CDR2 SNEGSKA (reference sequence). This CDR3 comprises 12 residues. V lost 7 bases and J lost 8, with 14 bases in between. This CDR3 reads CSVRRQLEKLFF. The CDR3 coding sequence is TGCAGTGTTCGTCGTCAGCTCGAAAAACTGTTTTTT.

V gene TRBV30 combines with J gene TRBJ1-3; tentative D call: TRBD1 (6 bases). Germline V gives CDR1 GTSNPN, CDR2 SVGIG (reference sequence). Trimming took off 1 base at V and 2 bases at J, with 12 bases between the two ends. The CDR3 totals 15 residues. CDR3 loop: CAWSGTGTTGNTIYF. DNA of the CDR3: TGTGCCTGGAGTGGAACAGGGACCACTGGAAACACCATATATTTT.

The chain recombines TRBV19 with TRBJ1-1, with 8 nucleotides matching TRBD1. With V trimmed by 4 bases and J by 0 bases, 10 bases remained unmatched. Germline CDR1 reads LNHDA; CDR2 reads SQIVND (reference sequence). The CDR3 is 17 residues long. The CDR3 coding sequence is TGTGCCAGTAGTAAGCGACAGGGGAGAGTTGTGAACACTGAAGCTTTCTTT. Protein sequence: CASSKRQGRVVNTEAFF. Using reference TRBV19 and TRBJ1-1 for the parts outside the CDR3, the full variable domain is DGGITQSPKYLFRKEGQNVTLSCEQNLNHDAMYWYRQDPGQGLRLIYYSQIVNDFQKGDIAEGYSVSREKKESFPLTVTSAQKNPTAFYLCASSKRQGRVVNTEAFFGQGTRLTVV.

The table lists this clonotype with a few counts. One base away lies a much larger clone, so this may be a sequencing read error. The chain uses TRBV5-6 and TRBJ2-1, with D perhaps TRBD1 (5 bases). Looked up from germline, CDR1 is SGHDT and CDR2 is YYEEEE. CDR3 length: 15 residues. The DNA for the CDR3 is TGTGCCAGCAGCTTGGAACGACAGAACTACAATGAGCGGTTCTTC. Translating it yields CASSLERQNYNERFF.

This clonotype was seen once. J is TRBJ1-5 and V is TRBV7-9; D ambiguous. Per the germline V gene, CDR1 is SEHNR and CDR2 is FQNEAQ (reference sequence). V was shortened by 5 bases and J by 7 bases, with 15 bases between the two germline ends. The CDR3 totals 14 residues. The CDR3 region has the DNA TGTGCCAGCAGCCCGACATGCCTCAGACAGCCCCAGCATTTT. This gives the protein CASSPTCLRQPQHF.

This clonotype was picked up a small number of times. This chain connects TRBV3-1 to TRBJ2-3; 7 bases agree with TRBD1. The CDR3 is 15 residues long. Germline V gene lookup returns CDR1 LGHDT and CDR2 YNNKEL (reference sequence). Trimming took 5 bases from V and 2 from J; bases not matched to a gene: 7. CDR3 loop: CASSSTGVPTDTQYF. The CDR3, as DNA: TGTGCCAGCAGCTCAACAGGGGTCCCCACAGATACGCAGTATTTT.

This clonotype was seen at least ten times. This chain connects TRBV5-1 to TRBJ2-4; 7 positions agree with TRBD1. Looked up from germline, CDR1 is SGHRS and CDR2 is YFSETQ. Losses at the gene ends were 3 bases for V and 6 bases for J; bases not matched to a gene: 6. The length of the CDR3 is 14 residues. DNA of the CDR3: TGCGCCAGCAGCTCCGGGACAGTGGGAAACATTCAGTACTTC. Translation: CASSSGTVGNIQYF. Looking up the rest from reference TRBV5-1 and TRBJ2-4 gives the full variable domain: KAGVTQTPRYLIKTRGQQVTLSCSPISGHRSVSWYQQTPGQGLQFLFEYFSETQRNKGNFPGRFSGRQFSNSRSEMNVSTLELGDSALYLCASSSGTVGNIQYFGAGTRLSVL.

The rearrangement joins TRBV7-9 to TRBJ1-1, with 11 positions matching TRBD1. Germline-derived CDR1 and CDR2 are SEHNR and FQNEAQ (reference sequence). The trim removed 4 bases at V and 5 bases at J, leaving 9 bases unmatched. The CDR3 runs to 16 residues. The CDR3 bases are TGTGCCAGCAGCTCCGCCGGACAGGGGGCAAGAACTGAAGCTTTCTTT. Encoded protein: CASSSAGQGARTEAFF.

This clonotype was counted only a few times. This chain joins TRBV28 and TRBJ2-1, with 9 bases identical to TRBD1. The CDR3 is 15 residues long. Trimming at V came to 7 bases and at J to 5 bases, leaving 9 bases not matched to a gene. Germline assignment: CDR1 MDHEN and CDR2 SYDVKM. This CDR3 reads CASTSTGGKHNEQFF. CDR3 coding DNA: TGTGCCAGCACCTCGACAGGGGGGAAACACAATGAGCAGTTCTTC.

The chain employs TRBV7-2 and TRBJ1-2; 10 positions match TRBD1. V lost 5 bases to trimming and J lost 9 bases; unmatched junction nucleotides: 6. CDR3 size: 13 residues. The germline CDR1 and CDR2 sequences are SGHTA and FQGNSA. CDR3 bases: TGTGCCAGCAGCGGCAGACAGGGGGCCAGCTACACCTTC. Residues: CASSGRQGASYTF.

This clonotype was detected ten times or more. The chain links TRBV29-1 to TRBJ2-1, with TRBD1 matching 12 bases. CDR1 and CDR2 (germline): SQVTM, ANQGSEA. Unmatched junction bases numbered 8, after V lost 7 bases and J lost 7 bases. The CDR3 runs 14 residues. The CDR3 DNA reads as TGCAGCGGCCTCCGGGACAGGGGGCGGAATGAGCAGTTCTTC. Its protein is CSGLRDRGRNEQFF.

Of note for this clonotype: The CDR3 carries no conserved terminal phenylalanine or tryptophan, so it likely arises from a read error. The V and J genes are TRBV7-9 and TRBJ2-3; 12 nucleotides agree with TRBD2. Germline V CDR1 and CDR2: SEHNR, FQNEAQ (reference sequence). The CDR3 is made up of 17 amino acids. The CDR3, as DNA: TGTGCCAGCAGCTTAACTCGGACTAGCGGGGCCCCGGATACACAGTATTTG. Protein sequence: CASSLTRTSGAPDTQYL.

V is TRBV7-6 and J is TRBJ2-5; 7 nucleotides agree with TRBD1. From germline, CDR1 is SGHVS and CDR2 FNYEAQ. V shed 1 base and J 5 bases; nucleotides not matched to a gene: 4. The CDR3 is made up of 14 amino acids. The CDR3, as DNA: TGTGCCAGCAGCTTAGACACAGGGGAGGAGACCCAGTACTTC. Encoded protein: CASSLDTGEETQYF.

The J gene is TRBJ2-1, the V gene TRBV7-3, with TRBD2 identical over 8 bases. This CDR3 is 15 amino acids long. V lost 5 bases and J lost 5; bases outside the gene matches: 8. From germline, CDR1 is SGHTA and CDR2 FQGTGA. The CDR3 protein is CASSVGLAWNNEQFF. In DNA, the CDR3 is TGTGCCAGCAGCGTCGGACTAGCTTGGAACAATGAGCAGTTCTTC.

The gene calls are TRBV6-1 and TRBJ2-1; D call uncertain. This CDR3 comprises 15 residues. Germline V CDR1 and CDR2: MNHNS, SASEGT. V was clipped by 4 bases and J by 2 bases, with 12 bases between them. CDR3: CASSGVSPPYNEQFF. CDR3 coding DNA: TGTGCCAGCAGTGGGGTCAGCCCCCCCTACAATGAGCAGTTCTTC.

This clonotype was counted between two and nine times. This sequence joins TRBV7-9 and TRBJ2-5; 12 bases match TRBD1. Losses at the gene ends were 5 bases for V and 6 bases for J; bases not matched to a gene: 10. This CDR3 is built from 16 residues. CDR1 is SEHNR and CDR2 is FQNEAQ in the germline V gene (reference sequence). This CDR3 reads CASSHTGTGGAQTQYF. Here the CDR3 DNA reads TGTGCCAGCAGCCACACCGGGACAGGGGGCGCGCAGACCCAGTACTTC. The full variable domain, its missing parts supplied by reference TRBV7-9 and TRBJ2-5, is DTGVSQNPRHKITKRGQNVTFRCDPISEHNRLYWYRQTLGQGPEFLTYFQNEAQLEKSRLLSDRFSAERPKGSFSTLEIQRTEQGDSAMYLCASSHTGTGGAQTQYFGPGTRLLVL.

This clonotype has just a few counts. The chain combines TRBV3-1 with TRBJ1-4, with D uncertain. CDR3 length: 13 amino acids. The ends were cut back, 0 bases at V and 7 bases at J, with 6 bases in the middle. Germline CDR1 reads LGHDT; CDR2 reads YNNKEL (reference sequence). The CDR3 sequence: CASSQERLEKLFF. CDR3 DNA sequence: TGTGCCAGCAGCCAAGAGAGGCTTGAAAAACTGTTTTTT.

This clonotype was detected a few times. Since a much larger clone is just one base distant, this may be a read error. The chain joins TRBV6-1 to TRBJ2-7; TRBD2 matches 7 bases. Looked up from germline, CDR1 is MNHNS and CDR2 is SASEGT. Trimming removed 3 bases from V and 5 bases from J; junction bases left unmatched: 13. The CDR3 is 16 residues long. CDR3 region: CASSEGGTGGHHEQYF. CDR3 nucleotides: TGTGCCAGCAGTGAGGGAGGGACGGGCGGTCACCACGAGCAGTACTTC.

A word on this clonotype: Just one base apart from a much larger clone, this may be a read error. CDR3 nucleotide sequence: TGTGCCGGCAGCCCTAATTCCATGGGCACAGATACGCAGTATTTT. Protein sequence: CAGSPNSMGTDTQYF. V is TRBV2 and J is TRBJ2-3; D remains unclear. Per the germline V gene, CDR1 is SNHLY and CDR2 is FYNNEI. This CDR3 is built from 15 residues.

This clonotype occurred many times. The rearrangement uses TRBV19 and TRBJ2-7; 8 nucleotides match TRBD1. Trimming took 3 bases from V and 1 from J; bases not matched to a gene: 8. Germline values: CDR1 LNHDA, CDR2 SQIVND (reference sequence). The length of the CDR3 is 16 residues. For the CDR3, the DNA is TGTGCCAGTAGTATTGTCCCCGGACAGGGATCCTACGAGCAGTACTTC. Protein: CASSIVPGQGSYEQYF.

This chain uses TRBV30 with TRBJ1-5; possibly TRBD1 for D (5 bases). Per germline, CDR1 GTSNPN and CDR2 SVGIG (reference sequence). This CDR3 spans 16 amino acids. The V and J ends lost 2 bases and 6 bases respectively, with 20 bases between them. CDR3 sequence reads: CAWSRFRDPYSQPQHF. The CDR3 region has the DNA TGTGCCTGGAGTCGCTTCCGGGACCCCTACAGTCAGCCCCAGCATTTT. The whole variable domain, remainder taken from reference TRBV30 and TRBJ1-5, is SQTIHQWPATLVQPVGSPLSLECTVEGTSNPNLYWYRQAAGRGLQLLFYSVGIGQISSEVPQNLSASRPQDRQFILSSKKLLLSDSGFYLCAWSRFRDPYSQPQHFGDGTRLSIL.